This TCR beta chain is drawn from a study of blood T cell repertoires in COVID-19. Generated by immunoSEQ multiplex PCR, the TCRdb table keeps only in-frame clones and is missing some. This table has roughly 53,000 clones, 75% to 80% appearing once. This TCR derives from a man aged 45-65 years with active or convalescent COVID-19. Sample: peripheral blood.

CDR3 DNA: TGTGCCAGCAGTTACTCGGCAGGGGCGGCCTATGGCTACACCTTC. Translated: CASSYSAGAAYGYTF. The rearrangement links TRBV6-5 to TRBJ1-2; a weak D match, TRBD1 (6 bases). This CDR3 is built from 15 residues. The germline V gene encodes CDR1 MNHEY and CDR2 SVGAGI. The ends were cut back, 0 bases at V and 4 bases at J, with 12 bases in the middle.